These 24 T cell receptor beta chains originate from one sample sequenced in a study of blood T cell repertoires in COVID-19. The assay was immunoSEQ multiplex PCR, and TCRdb's table has in-frame clones only and misses some. The table lists about 190,000 clones, more than 70% of them singletons. Sequences were obtained from peripheral blood. Every receptor here comes from a man aged 18 to 30 with active or convalescent COVID-19.

The chain uses TRBV9 and TRBJ2-7; TRBD2 agrees at 11 bases. Germline trimming cut 0 bases from V and 6 bases from J; bases unmatched to any gene: 8. This CDR3 has 16 amino acids. The germline V gene encodes CDR1 SGDLS and CDR2 YYNGEE. CDR3 residues: CASSVATSGSRSEQYF. The CDR3 coding sequence is TGTGCCAGCAGCGTAGCTACTAGCGGGAGTCGTAGCGAGCAGTACTTC.

The chain is built from TRBV19 and TRBJ1-2; 7 bases map to TRBD1. CDR1 is LNHDA and CDR2 is SQIVND in the germline V gene (reference sequence). V trimming: 4 bases; J trimming: 4 bases; junction bases outside the gene matches: 9. The CDR3 consists of 15 residues. The chain's CDR3 is CASSKPETGSYGYTF. The CDR3 bases are TGTGCCAGTAGTAAACCCGAGACAGGGAGCTATGGCTACACCTTC.

This clone appeared a single time. The rearrangement links TRBV6-5 to TRBJ2-3; weak D call: TRBD1 (6 bases). This CDR3 comprises 15 residues. Trimming stripped 7 bases from V and 2 bases from J, with 16 bases between. CDR1 MNHEY and CDR2 SVGAGI come from the germline V gene. CDR3 DNA: TGTGCCAGCACCAAAGGGACAAGCCCCACAGATACGCAGTATTTT. Its protein is CASTKGTSPTDTQYF.

The sample holds a few counts of this clone. In nucleotides, the CDR3 is TGTGCCAGCAGCTTGGGGCGCGGAGGTCGCACGCACGAGCAGTACTTC. Encoded protein: CASSLGRGGRTHEQYF. The chain uses TRBV5-4 and TRBJ2-7; D perhaps matches TRBD2 (5 bases). This CDR3 has 16 residues. Germline CDR1 is SGHNT and CDR2 is YYREEE (reference sequence). V lost 0 bases, J lost 5 bases, and 18 bases lay in between.

V and J are TRBV4-1 and TRBJ2-7, with 7 nucleotides matching TRBD1. The CDR3 is 16 residues long. J lost 0 bases, V lost 1 base, and 6 bases had no gene match. Germline-derived CDR1 and CDR2 are MGHRA and YSYEKL. For the CDR3, the DNA is TGCGCCAGCAGCCAAGGGTTAGGGACAGCCTCCTACGAGCAGTACTTC. It codes for CASSQGLGTASYEQYF.

This clone was observed a single time. This chain connects TRBV7-9 to TRBJ2-1, with 7 bases fitting TRBD2. CDR1 and CDR2 from the germline V gene are SEHNR and FQNEAQ (reference sequence). J lost 5 bases, V lost 2 bases, and 3 bases had no gene match. This CDR3 contains 14 residues. CDR3 DNA sequence: TGTGCCAGCAGCTTAAGCGGGACGAACAATGAGCAGTTCTTC. The encoded protein is CASSLSGTNNEQFF.

The gene calls are TRBV5-1 and TRBJ1-2; D gene uncertain. This CDR3 is 14 amino acids long. The ends were cut back, 4 bases at V and 4 bases at J, with 14 bases in the middle. Germline V gene data show CDR1 as SGHRS and CDR2 as YFSETQ. The CDR3 reads CASSPRSRSYGYTF. CDR3 DNA: TGCGCCAGCAGCCCTAGGTCGAGGAGCTATGGCTACACCTTC.

The V call is TRBV25-1, the J call TRBJ1-2; 10 bases are a match to TRBD1. The CDR3 contains 14 residues. J lost 5 bases, V lost 4 bases, and 4 bases had no gene match. CDR1 and CDR2 from the germline V gene are MGHDK and SYGVNS. The CDR3 DNA reads TGTGCCAGCAGTGCGACAGGGGGCGCTTATGGCTACACCTTC. Its translation is CASSATGGAYGYTF.

This clone has only a few counts. The chain combines TRBV7-2 with TRBJ2-7, with TRBD2 identical over 11 bases. Per germline, CDR1 SGHTA and CDR2 FQGNSA. This CDR3 has 14 amino acids. V shed 5 bases, J shed 4 bases, and the junction held 4 bases outside the gene matches. CDR3 in DNA: TGTGCCAGCAGCGGCGGGACTAGCGGTTACGAGCAGTACTTC. As protein: CASSGGTSGYEQYF.

This rearrangement joins TRBV5-8 to TRBJ2-7; tentative D call: TRBD1 (5 bases). CDR3 length: 14 residues. Trimming shortened V by 0 bases and J by 7 bases, and 14 bases separated the two germline ends. From germline, CDR1 is SGHTS and CDR2 YDEGEE. The CDR3 protein is CASSLVGQPWEQYF. CDR3 nucleotides: TGTGCCAGCAGCTTGGTTGGACAACCCTGGGAGCAGTACTTC.

The chain joins TRBV3-1 (or the pseudogene TRBV3-2) to TRBJ1-4; the match to TRBD1 covers 10 bases. The V gene end was trimmed by 4 bases and the J gene end by 7 bases; junction bases not matched to a gene: 3. The CDR3 runs to 14 residues. The germline V gene has CDR1 LGHDT and CDR2 YNNKEL (reference sequence). Here the CDR3 DNA reads TGTGCCAGCAGCCCTCGGACAGGGGGTGAAAAACTGTTTTTT. Its protein product is CASSPRTGGEKLFF.

The chain employs TRBV5-1 and TRBJ2-1; 7 bases are a match to TRBD2. V was clipped by 4 bases and J by 4 bases; unmatched bases: 8. Germline loops: CDR1 SGHRS, CDR2 YFSETQ. The CDR3 runs to 15 residues. The CDR3, as DNA: TGCGCCAGCAGCCGACGGGAGGCCCCTTACAATGAGCAGTTCTTC. Translated, it gives CASSRREAPYNEQFF.

J is TRBJ2-5 and V is TRBV2, with D possibly TRBD2 on 5 matching bases. The CDR3 covers 13 residues. Germline assignment: CDR1 SNHLY and CDR2 FYNNEI. Trimming left V 6 bases short and J 3 bases short, with 11 bases between. The CDR3 protein is CASRKEVEETQYF. CDR3 DNA sequence: TGTGCCAGCAGGAAGGAGGTAGAAGAGACCCAGTACTTC.

This chain joins TRBV19 and TRBJ2-6; tentative D call: TRBD1 (6 bases). The germline CDR1 and CDR2 sequences are LNHDA and SQIVND (reference sequence). The ends were cut back, 4 bases at V and 0 bases at J, with 13 bases in the middle. There are 17 residues in the CDR3. The CDR3 region is CASSKGTQSSGANVLTF. CDR3 bases: TGTGCCAGTAGTAAGGGGACACAGAGCTCTGGGGCCAACGTCCTGACTTTC.

The CDR3 DNA sequence: TGTGCCAGCGTTTTTATTGGCGGGGGAAAGGAAAAACTGTTTTTT. Translated: CASVFIGGGKEKLFF. The rearrangement uses TRBV6-5 and TRBJ1-4, with D perhaps matching TRBD1 (5 bases). Per the germline V gene, CDR1 is MNHEY and CDR2 is SVGAGI. The CDR3 loop spans 15 amino acids. Trimming removed 8 bases at V and 8 bases at J, with 21 bases between.

This rearrangement joins TRBV4-1 to TRBJ1-6; no clear D gene. The CDR3 covers 15 residues. Germline V lookup: CDR1 MGHRA, CDR2 YSYEKL. Between the trimmed V and J ends, which lost 4 bases and 10 bases, there was a span of 17 bases. CDR3 sequence: CASSPEGDTSSPLHF. DNA of the CDR3: TGCGCCAGCAGCCCAGAGGGAGACACATCCTCACCCCTCCACTTT.

The rearrangement joins TRBV5-3 to TRBJ2-7, with 7 bases fitting TRBD2. TRBV5-3 belongs to the ORF category, with a function that is uncertain. The CDR3 consists of 14 residues. V lost 7 bases to trimming and J lost 3 bases; unmatched junction nucleotides: 10. The CDR3 sequence: CARGRSGDLYEQYF. CDR3 bases: TGTGCCAGAGGCCGCAGCGGGGATCTCTACGAGCAGTACTTC.

The chain links TRBV14 to TRBJ1-2, with 9 bases fitting TRBD1. There are 14 residues in the CDR3. From germline, CDR1 is SGHDN and CDR2 FVKESK. Trimming at V came to 2 bases and at J to 6 bases, leaving 4 bases not matched to a gene. In DNA form, the CDR3 reads TGTGCCAGCAGCCAATCGAGACAGGGGGATGGCTACACCTTC. Translating it yields CASSQSRQGDGYTF.

The chain carries TRBV19 and TRBJ1-5, with 8 bases matching TRBD1. CDR3 length: 15 residues. V shed 5 bases and J 3 bases; nucleotides not matched to a gene: 6. Germline CDR1 and CDR2: LNHDA and SQIVND (reference sequence). This chain's CDR3 is CASSQTGDPNQPQHF. CDR3 nucleotide sequence: TGTGCCAGTAGTCAGACAGGGGATCCCAATCAGCCCCAGCATTTT.

The chain has TRBV18 and TRBJ2-7; 7 bases are a match to TRBD2. Trimming cost V 3 bases and J 2 bases; bases outside gene matches: 4. The length of the CDR3 is 14 residues. CDR1 and CDR2 (germline): KGHSH, LQKENI. The CDR3 DNA sequence: TGTGCCAGCTCACCCCGGACTAGGGCCTACGAGCAGTACTTC. This sequence encodes CASSPRTRAYEQYF.

The chain couples TRBV6-5 to TRBJ1-1; 10 bases are a match to TRBD1. This CDR3 has 15 amino acids. From germline, CDR1 is MNHEY and CDR2 SVGAGI. The trim removed 5 bases at V and 4 bases at J, leaving 7 bases unmatched. CDR3 sequence (DNA): TGTGCCAGCAGTCCTTGGACAGGGGGAGTCACTGAAGCTTTCTTT. It yields the protein CASSPWTGGVTEAFF.

The chain carries TRBV5-4 and TRBJ2-5; tentatively, D is TRBD2 (5 bases). The CDR3 runs to 13 residues. Germline-derived CDR1 and CDR2 are SGHNT and YYREEE (reference sequence). Trimming cost V 1 base and J 3 bases, with 7 bases left between them. The CDR3 here is CASSLSGEETQYF. In nucleotides, the CDR3 is TGTGCCAGCAGCTTGTCCGGGGAAGAGACCCAGTACTTC.

V is TRBV11-2 and J is TRBJ2-2, with 8 bases that match TRBD1. CDR1 and CDR2 from the germline V gene are SGHAT and FQNNGV. The junction had 4 bases not matched to a gene; V was cut back by 1 base and J by 0 bases. This CDR3 comprises 17 residues. CDR3 region: CASSLVPGQANTGELFF. DNA for the CDR3: TGTGCCAGCAGCTTAGTTCCGGGACAGGCGAACACCGGGGAGCTGTTTTTT. Looking up the rest from reference TRBV11-2 and TRBJ2-2 gives the full variable domain: EAGVAQSPRYKIIEKRQSVAFWCNPISGHATLYWYQQILGQGPKLLIQFQNNGVVDDSQLPKDRFSAERLKGVDSTLKIQPAKLEDSAVYLCASSLVPGQANTGELFFGEGSRLTVL.

The chain uses TRBV12-3 or TRBV12-4 and TRBJ1-5; D is undetermined. This CDR3 is built from 13 residues. V shed 1 base and J shed 3 bases, with 4 bases lying between them. CDR3 nucleotides: TGTGCCAGCAGTTTAGACAACAATCAGCCCCAGCATTTT. This codes for CASSLDNNQPQHF.